One and the same sample provided the 5 T cell receptor beta chains below, sequenced in a study of T cells in Graves' hyperthyroidism and ophthalmopathy (dated by TCRdb to between 2018 and 2021). Library preparation employed multiplex PCR. Instrument used: Illumina HiSeq 2000. Amplification of TCR beta CDR3 regions was carried out from RNA transcripts. For the first round of RT-PCR on the TCR CDR3, the HTBI primer set was used together with the Qiagen OneStep RT-PCR kit. Starting from the raw public reads, TCRdb applied fastp trimming at Q25, assembled clones with MiXCR and retained in-frame beta chains. Rows matching on CDR3 protein sequence are summarized as one entry with the most common DNA and genes. This sample has around 290,000 distinct CDR3 sequences in its table, and about an eighth of those were observed once. The ten largest clones capture roughly 7.9% of the sample. Material: blood. The source is a woman in her forties with Graves' hyperthyroidism.

This clonotype has ten or more counts. The rearrangement links TRBV12-3 or TRBV12-4 to TRBJ2-3, with D unresolved. The CDR3 is 13 residues long. With 2 bases removed from V and 4 bases from J, the gap between germline ends came to 7 bases. The CDR3 DNA is TGTGCCAGCAGTTTAAGGATACCAGATACGCAGTATTTT. Translated: CASSLRIPDTQYF.

The sample holds one count of this clonotype. The gene calls are TRBV9 and TRBJ2-4; 10 nucleotides match TRBD1. From germline, CDR1 is SGDLS and CDR2 YYNGEE. The CDR3 consists of 16 residues. Trimming at V came to 0 bases and at J to 1 base, leaving 1 base not matched to a gene. This CDR3 is CASSVGGQGAKNIQYF. The CDR3 nucleotides read TGTGCCAGCAGCGTAGGGGGACAGGGGGCCAAAAACATTCAGTACTTC.

In its sample, this clonotype was seen a few times. The chain couples TRBV29-1 to TRBJ2-1; 8 bases map to TRBD1. This CDR3 has 14 amino acids. Germline CDR1 and CDR2: SQVTM and ANQGSEA. With 5 bases clipped from V and 4 bases from J, the junction kept 7 bases outside the gene matches. CDR3 in amino acids: CSVPRQGLYNEQFF. In nucleotides, the CDR3 is TGCAGCGTTCCCCGACAGGGGTTATACAATGAGCAGTTCTTC.

A few counts support this clonotype. This chain joins TRBV2 and TRBJ1-3, with a possible D match to TRBD1 (6 bases). CDR1 SNHLY and CDR2 FYNNEI come from the germline V gene. Between the trimmed V and J ends, which lost 1 base and 7 bases, there was a span of 11 bases. The CDR3 loop spans 14 amino acids. For the CDR3, the DNA is TGTGCCAGCAGTGAAGGCAGGGGATTCAACACCATATATTTT. Encoded protein: CASSEGRGFNTIYF.

This clonotype appeared many times. The genes are TRBV30 and TRBJ1-1; TRBD1 matches 8 bases. J was trimmed by 6 bases and V by 4 bases; bases with no gene match: 13. CDR1 GTSNPN and CDR2 SVGIG come from the germline V gene (reference sequence). The CDR3 is 15 amino acids. In DNA, the CDR3 is TGTGCCTGGAAGAGCTCGTACAGGGGGGGGGCTGAAGCTTTCTTT. Translating it yields CAWKSSYRGGAEAFF.